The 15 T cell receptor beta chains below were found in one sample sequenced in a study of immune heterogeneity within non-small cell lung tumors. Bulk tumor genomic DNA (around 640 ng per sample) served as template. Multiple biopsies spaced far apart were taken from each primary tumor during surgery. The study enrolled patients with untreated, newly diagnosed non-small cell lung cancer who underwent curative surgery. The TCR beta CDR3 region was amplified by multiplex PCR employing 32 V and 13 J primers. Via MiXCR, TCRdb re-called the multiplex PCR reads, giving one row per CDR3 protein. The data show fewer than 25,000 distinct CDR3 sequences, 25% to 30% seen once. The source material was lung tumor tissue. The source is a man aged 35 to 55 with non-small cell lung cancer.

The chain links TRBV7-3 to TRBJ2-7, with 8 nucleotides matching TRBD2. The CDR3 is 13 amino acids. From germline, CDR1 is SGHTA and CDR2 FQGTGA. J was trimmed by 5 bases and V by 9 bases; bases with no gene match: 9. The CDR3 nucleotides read TGTGCCAGAAGCCCCCAGCGGGAGCACGAGCAGTACTTC. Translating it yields CARSPQREHEQYF.

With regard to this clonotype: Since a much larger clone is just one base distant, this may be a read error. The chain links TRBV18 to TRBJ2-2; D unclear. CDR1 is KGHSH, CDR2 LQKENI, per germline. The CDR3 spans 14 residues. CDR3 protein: CTSSPFGNTGELFF. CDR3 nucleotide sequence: TGTACCAGCTCACCATTCGGGAACACCGGGGAGCTGTTTTTT.

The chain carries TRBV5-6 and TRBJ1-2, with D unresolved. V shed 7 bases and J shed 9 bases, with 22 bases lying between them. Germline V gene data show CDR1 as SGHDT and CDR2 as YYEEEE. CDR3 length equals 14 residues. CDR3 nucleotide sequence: TGTGCCAGCGAAACCTCCGGGTTGAGTTTTAGCTACACCTTC. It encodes CASETSGLSFSYTF.

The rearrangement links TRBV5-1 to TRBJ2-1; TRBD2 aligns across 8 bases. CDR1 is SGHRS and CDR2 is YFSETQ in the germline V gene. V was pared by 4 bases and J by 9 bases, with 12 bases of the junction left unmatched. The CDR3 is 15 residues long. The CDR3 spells CASSPTSAPGVEQFF. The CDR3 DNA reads TGCGCCAGCAGCCCGACTAGCGCACCTGGGGTTGAGCAGTTCTTC.

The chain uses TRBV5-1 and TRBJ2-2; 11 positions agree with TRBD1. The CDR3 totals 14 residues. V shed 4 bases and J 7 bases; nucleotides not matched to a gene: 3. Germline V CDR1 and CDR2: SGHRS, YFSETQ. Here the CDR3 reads CASSRTGGGGELFF. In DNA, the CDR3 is TGCGCCAGCAGCAGGACAGGGGGCGGCGGGGAGCTGTTTTTT.

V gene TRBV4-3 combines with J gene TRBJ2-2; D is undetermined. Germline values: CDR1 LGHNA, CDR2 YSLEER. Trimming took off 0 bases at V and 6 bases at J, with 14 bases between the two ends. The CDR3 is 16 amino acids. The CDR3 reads CASSQDLQGLSGELFF. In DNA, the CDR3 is TGCGCCAGCAGCCAAGATCTGCAAGGGTTGTCCGGGGAGCTGTTTTTT.

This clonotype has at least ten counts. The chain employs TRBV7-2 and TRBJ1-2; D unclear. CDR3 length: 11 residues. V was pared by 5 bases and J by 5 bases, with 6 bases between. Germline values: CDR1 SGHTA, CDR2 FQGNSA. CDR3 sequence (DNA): TGTGCCAGCAGCCCACAGTATGGCTACACCTTC. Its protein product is CASSPQYGYTF.

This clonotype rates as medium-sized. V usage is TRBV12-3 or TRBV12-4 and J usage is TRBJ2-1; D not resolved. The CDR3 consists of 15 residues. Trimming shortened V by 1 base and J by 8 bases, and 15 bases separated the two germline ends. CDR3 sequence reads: CASSLGPSSWDEQFF. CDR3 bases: TGTGCCAGCAGTTTAGGCCCCTCGTCGTGGGATGAGCAGTTCTTC.

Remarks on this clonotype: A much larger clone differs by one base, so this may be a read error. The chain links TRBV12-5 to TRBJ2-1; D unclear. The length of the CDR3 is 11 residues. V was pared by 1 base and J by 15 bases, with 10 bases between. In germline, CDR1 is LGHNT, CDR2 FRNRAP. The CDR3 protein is CASGLGPTPFF. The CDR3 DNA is TGTGCTAGTGGTTTGGGACCTACACCGTTCTTC.

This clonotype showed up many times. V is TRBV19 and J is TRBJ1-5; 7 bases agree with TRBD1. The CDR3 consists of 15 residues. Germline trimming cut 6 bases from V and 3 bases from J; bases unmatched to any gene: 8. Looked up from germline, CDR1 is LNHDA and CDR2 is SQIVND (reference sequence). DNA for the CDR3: TGTGCCAGTAGCCGGGACAGTCCTTTCAATCAGCCCCAGCATTTT. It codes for CASSRDSPFNQPQHF.

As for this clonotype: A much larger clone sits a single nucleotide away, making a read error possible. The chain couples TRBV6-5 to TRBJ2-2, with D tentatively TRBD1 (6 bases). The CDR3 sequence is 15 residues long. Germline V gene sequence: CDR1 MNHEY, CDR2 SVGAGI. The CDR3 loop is CVSSYSSGGSGELFF. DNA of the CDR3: TGTGTCAGCAGTTACTCGTCTGGGGGCTCCGGGGAGCTGTTTTTT.

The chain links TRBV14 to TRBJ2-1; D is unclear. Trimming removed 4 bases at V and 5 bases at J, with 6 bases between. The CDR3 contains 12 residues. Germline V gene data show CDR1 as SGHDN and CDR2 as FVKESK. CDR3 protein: CASSLTHNEQFF. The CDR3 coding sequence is TGTGCCAGCAGCCTCACCCACAATGAGCAGTTCTTC.

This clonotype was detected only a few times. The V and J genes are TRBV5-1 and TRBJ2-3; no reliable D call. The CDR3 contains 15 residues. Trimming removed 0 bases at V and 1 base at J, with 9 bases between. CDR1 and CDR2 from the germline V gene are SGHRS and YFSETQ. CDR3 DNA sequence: TGCGCCAGCAGCTTGGGTAGCTGGGGCACAGATACGCAGTATTTT. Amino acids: CASSLGSWGTDTQYF.

CDR3 sequence reads: CAISESVGRGNTIYF. The CDR3 DNA reads as TGTGCCATCAGTGAGTCGGTAGGCCGTGGAAACACCATATATTTT. This chain links TRBV10-3 with TRBJ1-3, with D hard to call. The length of the CDR3 is 15 residues. With 0 bases removed from V and 3 bases from J, the gap between germline ends came to 9 bases. Germline values: CDR1 ENHRY, CDR2 SYGVKD.

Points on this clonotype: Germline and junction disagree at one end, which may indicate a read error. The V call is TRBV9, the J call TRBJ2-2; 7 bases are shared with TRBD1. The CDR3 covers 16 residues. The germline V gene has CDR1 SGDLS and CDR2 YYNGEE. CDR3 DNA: TGTGCCAGCAACGTAGTGTGGGCAGGGGGCACCGGGGAGCTGTTTTTT. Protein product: CASNVVWAGGTGELFF.